This TCR beta chain was sequenced in a study of blood T cells in healthy people across ages. A sample-barcoded 5' primer and a J-beta primer mix were used in a second PCR of roughly 7 to 11 cycles. Each CDR3 protein gets one entry after TCRdb re-called the 5' RACE reads with MiXCR. This sample has fewer than 700,000 distinct CDR3 sequences, with around half found just once. Sequencing was carried out using blood. This sequence originates from an elderly man in good health.

CDR3 coding DNA: TGTGCCAGCGCGGGCAACAGAGCTAACTATGGCTACACCTTC. Translating gives CASAGNRANYGYTF. V and J are TRBV11-2 and TRBJ1-2; D is unresolved. The V gene lost 8 bases and the J gene lost 0 bases, with 13 bases spanning the gap. The length of the CDR3 is 14 residues. Germline CDR1 SGHAT, CDR2 FQNNGV.